The 20 T cell receptor beta chains reported below all come from one sample, sequenced in a study of HIV-infected patients and healthy controls. Reverse transcription used 450 to 500 ng RNA and constant-region primers for alpha and beta. Separate chain-specific third strand synthesis with multiplexing indices produced the alpha and beta libraries. TCRdb re-called the 5' RACE reads with MiXCR, one entry per CDR3 protein. The table has 13,000 to 15,000 distinct CDR3 sequences, around 10% seen once. All unsorted peripheral T cells were captured because whole blood was used without fractionation. Sequenced material: blood. The receptors derive from an adult in good health.

The chain recombines TRBV19 with TRBJ1-1, with D perhaps TRBD1 (5 bases). There are 14 residues in the CDR3. V lost 7 bases, J lost 2 bases, and 14 bases lay in between. Germline V gives CDR1 LNHDA, CDR2 SQIVND (reference sequence). The CDR3 region has the DNA TGTGCCAGTAAATACGGGGGGATAAACACTGAAGCTTTCTTT. This codes for CASKYGGINTEAFF.

This chain joins TRBV4-3 and TRBJ2-3, with D perhaps matching TRBD2 (5 bases). The CDR3 sequence is 13 residues long. Germline CDR1 reads LGHNA; CDR2 reads YSLEER. Trimming shortened V by 8 bases and J by 1 base, and 10 bases separated the two germline ends. The CDR3 loop is CASQRRGTDTQYF. CDR3 in DNA: TGCGCCAGCCAGCGGCGGGGCACAGATACGCAGTATTTT.

In this sample, this clonotype is medium-sized (0.01 to 0.1%). The chain combines TRBV2 with TRBJ1-2; 9 bases agree with TRBD1. This CDR3 is built from 13 residues. Trimming took 4 bases from V and 7 from J; bases not matched to a gene: 4. The germline V gene has CDR1 SNHLY and CDR2 FYNNEI. The CDR3 reads CASSGDRGSGYTF. The CDR3 region has the DNA TGTGCCAGCAGTGGAGACAGGGGGTCTGGCTACACCTTC.

This clonotype is classed as medium-sized. The CDR3 loop reads CASSEPEGETQYF. In nucleotides, the CDR3 is TGTGCCAGCAGTGAACCGGAAGGGGAGACCCAGTACTTC. This chain uses TRBV12-3 or TRBV12-4 with TRBJ2-5; the D is unclear. V was clipped by 5 bases and J by 5 bases, with 12 bases between them. The CDR3 contains 13 residues.

CDR3 residues: CASSIGTGGNQPQHF. In nucleotides, the CDR3 is TGTGCCAGTAGTATCGGGACAGGGGGCAATCAGCCCCAGCATTTT. This chain connects TRBV19 to TRBJ1-5; TRBD1 aligns across 10 bases. The CDR3 is 15 amino acids. Per the germline V gene, CDR1 is LNHDA and CDR2 is SQIVND (reference sequence). With 3 bases clipped from V and 2 bases from J, the junction kept 1 base outside the gene matches.

This clonotype came up many times. The chain employs TRBV29-1 and TRBJ2-7; D is uncertain. This CDR3 is built from 12 residues. Germline values: CDR1 SQVTM, CDR2 ANQGSEA. Between the trimmed V and J ends, which lost 4 bases and 6 bases, there was a span of 13 bases. CDR3: CSVGVGPVEQYF. DNA of the CDR3: TGCAGCGTTGGGGTAGGGCCGGTCGAGCAGTACTTC.

This clonotype was detected many times. CDR3 DNA: TGCAGTGCTAGAGGACTCAGGGGGACCTATGGCTACACCTTC. Translating gives CSARGLRGTYGYTF. The chain has TRBV20-1 and TRBJ1-2; 7 nucleotides match TRBD1. The length of the CDR3 is 14 residues. CDR1 is DFQATT and CDR2 is SNEGSKA in the germline V gene (reference sequence). The junction had 6 bases not matched to a gene; V was cut back by 1 base and J by 4 bases.

In this sample, this clonotype is medium-sized (0.01 to 0.1%). J is TRBJ1-1 and V is TRBV3-1; D not certain. The CDR3 extends over 14 amino acids. Per germline, CDR1 LGHDT and CDR2 YNNKEL (reference sequence). The ends were cut back, 3 bases at V and 4 bases at J, with 12 bases in the middle. This CDR3 reads CASSHRTKGTEAFF. CDR3 nucleotides: TGTGCCAGCAGCCATAGGACGAAGGGCACTGAAGCTTTCTTT. Using reference TRBV3-1 and TRBJ1-1 for the parts outside the CDR3, the full variable domain is DTAVSQTPKYLVTQMGNDKSIKCEQNLGHDTMYWYKQDSKKFLKIMFSYNNKELIINETVPNRFSPKSPDKAHLNLHINSLELGDSAVYFCASSHRTKGTEAFFGQGTRLTVV.

There are many counts of this clonotype. This chain links TRBV12-5 with TRBJ1-5, with TRBD1 matching over 7 bases. Germline V gene sequence: CDR1 LGHNT, CDR2 FRNRAP. The CDR3 is made up of 14 amino acids. Trimming took 5 bases from V and 7 from J; bases not matched to a gene: 8. Here the CDR3 reads CASGPQGHGQPQHF. The CDR3 DNA reads as TGTGCTAGTGGTCCACAGGGGCACGGCCAGCCCCAGCATTTT.

In its sample, this clonotype was seen a few times. The rearrangement uses TRBV29-1 and TRBJ1-1; TRBD1 matches 7 bases. J lost 1 base, V lost 6 bases, and 14 bases had no gene match. The germline CDR1 and CDR2 sequences are SQVTM and ANQGSEA. The CDR3 spans 16 residues. CDR3 bases: TGCAGCGTAGCTTTGGGACAGCTGGCAAGGAACACTGAAGCTTTCTTT. Protein product: CSVALGQLARNTEAFF.

A word on this clonotype: Since a much larger clone is just one base distant, this may be a read error. The chain recombines TRBV19 with TRBJ2-2; D uncertain. CDR1 is LNHDA, CDR2 SQIVND, per germline (reference sequence). The CDR3 loop spans 14 amino acids. CDR3 sequence: CASSLEQNTGELFF. In nucleotides, the CDR3 is TGTGCCAGTAGTTTAGAGCAGAACACCGGGGAGCTGTTTTTT. The full variable domain, in which reference TRBV19 and TRBJ2-2 provide the parts outside the CDR3, is DGGITQSPKYLFRKEGQNVTLSCEQNLNHDAMYWYRQDPGQGLRLIYYSQIVNDFQKGDIAEGYSVSREKKESFPLTVTSAQKNPTAFYLCASSLEQNTGELFFGEGSRLTVL.

The V call is TRBV24-1, the J call TRBJ2-3; 10 bases agree with TRBD1. The CDR3 contains 16 residues. Germline values: CDR1 KGHDR, CDR2 SFDVKD. J lost 2 bases, V lost 1 base, and 2 bases had no gene match. The CDR3 region is CATSDFGQGVTDTQYF. DNA of the CDR3: TGTGCCACCAGTGATTTTGGACAGGGGGTCACAGATACGCAGTATTTT.

This clonotype was found a few times. In DNA form, the CDR3 reads TGCAGCGTTGGGGCGGGAGGTATCGACACCGGGGAGCTGTTTTTT. The encoded protein is CSVGAGGIDTGELFF. V and J are TRBV29-1 and TRBJ2-2, with 8 bases lining up with TRBD2. Germline CDR1 and CDR2: SQVTM and ANQGSEA. This CDR3 spans 15 amino acids. V dropped 4 bases and J dropped 3; count of bases not matched to a gene: 7.

Judged by abundance, this clonotype is medium-sized. The V gene is TRBV5-4, the J gene TRBJ2-3; 7 bases align to TRBD2. V dropped 2 bases and J dropped 2; count of bases not matched to a gene: 5. The CDR3 spans 15 residues. Germline V gene sequence: CDR1 SGHNT, CDR2 YYREEE (reference sequence). The CDR3, as DNA: TGTGCCAGCAGCTTCCCTGGGACTAACACAGATACGCAGTATTTT. This translates into CASSFPGTNTDTQYF.

There are many counts of this clonotype. The V gene is TRBV7-9, the J gene TRBJ1-5; TRBD1 matches at 7 bases. The V gene end was trimmed by 5 bases and the J gene end by 1 base; junction bases not matched to a gene: 8. Germline loops: CDR1 SEHNR, CDR2 FQNEAQ (reference sequence). The CDR3 has 16 amino acids. Written as DNA, the CDR3 is TGTGCCAGCAGCCACACCCGACAGGGAAGCAATCAGCCCCAGCATTTT. This sequence encodes CASSHTRQGSNQPQHF. Full variable domain (rest looked up from reference TRBV7-9 and TRBJ1-5): DTGVSQNPRHKITKRGQNVTFRCDPISEHNRLYWYRQTLGQGPEFLTYFQNEAQLEKSRLLSDRFSAERPKGSFSTLEIQRTEQGDSAMYLCASSHTRQGSNQPQHFGDGTRLSIL.

This clonotype was detected many times. The V and J genes are TRBV12-3 or TRBV12-4 and TRBJ1-1; D remains unclear. The CDR3 is made up of 11 amino acids. The V gene lost 4 bases and the J gene lost 10 bases, with 10 bases spanning the gap. In DNA form, the CDR3 reads TGTGCCAGCAGTTCTAGATACCGAGCTTTCTTT. Its translation is CASSSRYRAFF.

This clonotype was seen more than once but under ten times. The chain links TRBV20-1 to TRBJ1-6, with 7 bases fitting TRBD1. The CDR3 is made up of 16 amino acids. V was clipped by 2 bases and J by 5 bases; unmatched bases: 9. In germline, CDR1 is DFQATT, CDR2 SNEGSKA (reference sequence). The DNA for the CDR3 is TGCAGTGCTAGACCCATCGGACAGGAGAATAATTCACCCCTCCACTTT. This codes for CSARPIGQENNSPLHF.

The chain recombines TRBV11-2 with TRBJ2-6; 7 bases line up with TRBD1. The V and J ends lost 4 bases and 2 bases, in that order; junction bases with no gene match: 17. Germline CDR1 SGHAT, CDR2 FQNNGV. This CDR3 contains 20 residues. DNA of the CDR3: TGTGCCAGCAGCTCCAGGGACAGCTCTTTATGGTTGGCTGGGGCCAACGTCCTGACTTTC. The encoded protein is CASSSRDSSLWLAGANVLTF.

In its sample, this clonotype was seen a few times. In DNA form, the CDR3 reads TGTGCCAGCACTTGGGTAGGGGGAGTTCCTGGGTCACCCCTCCACTTT. It specifies CASTWVGGVPGSPLHF. The J gene is TRBJ1-6, the V gene TRBV12-3 or TRBV12-4, with a weak D call TRBD1 (6 bases). Trimming left V 7 bases short and J 10 bases short, with 23 bases between. The CDR3 spans 16 residues.

This clonotype has just one count. This chain uses TRBV7-2 with TRBJ2-1; D gene unclear. The V gene's germline CDR1 is SGHTA and CDR2 FQGNSA. V lost 5 bases to trimming and J lost 8 bases, with 10 bases between them. This CDR3 is 12 amino acids long. This chain's CDR3 is CASSPDSYEQFF. The DNA of the CDR3 is TGTGCCAGCAGCCCTGACTCTTATGAGCAGTTCTTC.